This T cell receptor beta chain was identified in a study of response to subunit inactivated influenza vaccine. The CDR3 sequence is 16 residues long. The germline V gene has CDR1 MNHEY and CDR2 SMNVEV (reference sequence). With 3 bases removed from V and 0 bases from J, the gap between germline ends came to 15 bases. TCRdb passed the RT-PCR reads through MiXCR, listing each CDR3 protein once. Altogether around 200,000 distinct CDR3 sequences are present, around 9% being singletons, with the ten largest covering 11%. General study findings and limits: Authors suggested each seasonal flu vaccination may recruit only limited numbers of new T cells.

This clonotype has at least ten counts. Its antigen is unknown. This TCR came from a man in his forties or fifties who received an inactivated influenza vaccine. The gene calls are TRBV27 and TRBJ2-7; no definite D call. This specimen consisted of non-naive T cells sorted from PBMCs, obtained on the day of vaccination. The CDR3 coding sequence is TGTGCCAGCAGTTTTAGAGAGACCGCAAGCTCCTACGAGCAGTACTTC. Its translation: CASSFRETASSYEQYF.